This T cell receptor beta chain came from a study of blood T cell repertoires in COVID-19. At the level of the study: The cDNA or gDNA used as material had been derived from T cells, B-cell-depleted T cells, or PBMCs.

Trimming stripped 6 bases from V and 5 bases from J, with 13 bases between. Germline V lookup: CDR1 LNHDA, CDR2 SQIVND (reference sequence). The CDR3 totals 14 residues. Data came from immunoSEQ multiplex PCR; TCRdb stores just in-frame clones and leaves some out. The sample shows under 350,000 clones, around 86% of them seen only once. The sequence derives from a man younger than 35 with active or convalescent COVID-19. This chain links TRBV19 with TRBJ1-4; a possible D gene is TRBD1 (5 bases). The specimen was peripheral blood. The CDR3 protein is CASRTTGPNEKLFF. In nucleotides, the CDR3 is TGTGCCAGTAGGACCACAGGTCCCAATGAAAAACTGTTTTTT.